What follows are 21 T cell receptor beta chains derived from one specimen sequenced in a study of response to subunit inactivated influenza vaccine. TCRdb passed the RT-PCR reads through MiXCR, listing each CDR3 protein once. The table lists over 750,000 distinct CDR3 sequences, approximately 22% of them singletons. The sequences come from PBMCs from blood, collected 5 days after vaccination. These TCRs come from a man between 45 and 60 years old who received an inactivated influenza vaccine.

This clonotype has more than one count but fewer than ten. The CDR3 spells CASSLASGWVNTEAFF. Here the CDR3 DNA reads TGCGCCAGCAGCTTGGCGTCAGGATGGGTGAACACTGAAGCTTTCTTT. The chain recombines TRBV5-1 with TRBJ1-1; no reliable D call. From germline, CDR1 is SGHRS and CDR2 YFSETQ. Trimming shortened V by 0 bases and J by 0 bases, and 12 bases separated the two germline ends. This CDR3 has 16 residues.

This sequence joins TRBV7-2 and TRBJ2-5, with 10 bases fitting TRBD1. The germline V gene has CDR1 SGHTA and CDR2 FQGNSA. The junction had 8 bases not matched to a gene; V was cut back by 5 bases and J by 5 bases. The CDR3 has 15 amino acids. CDR3 in amino acids: CASSMDRGMGETQYF. DNA for the CDR3: TGTGCCAGCAGCATGGACAGGGGGATGGGGGAGACCCAGTACTTC.

This sequence joins TRBV4-3 and TRBJ2-1, with 7 bases matching TRBD2. Trimming took 0 bases from V and 3 from J; bases not matched to a gene: 8. The CDR3 has 17 residues. CDR1 and CDR2 from the germline V gene are LGHNA and YSLEER. This chain's CDR3 is CASSQDPRLAFYNEQFF. CDR3 bases: TGCGCCAGCAGCCAAGATCCCCGACTAGCCTTCTACAATGAGCAGTTCTTC.

A few counts support this clonotype. J is TRBJ2-5 and V is TRBV6-1; 7 bases align to TRBD1. V was pared by 3 bases and J by 5 bases, with 6 bases of the junction left unmatched. This CDR3 comprises 14 residues. Germline V lookup: CDR1 MNHNS, CDR2 SASEGT. The CDR3 spells CASSDRGLGETQYF. For the CDR3, the DNA is TGTGCCAGCAGTGACAGGGGGTTAGGGGAGACCCAGTACTTC.

The chain combines TRBV3-1 with TRBJ1-2, with no clear D. Germline CDR1 LGHDT, CDR2 YNNKEL (reference sequence). V dropped 4 bases and J dropped 7 bases, with 10 bases sitting between them. CDR3 size: 12 residues. The CDR3 sequence: CASSLPVGGYTF. The CDR3 DNA reads TGTGCCAGCAGCCTGCCGGTCGGTGGCTACACCTTC.

In its sample, this clonotype was seen a few times. The chain is built from TRBV16 and TRBJ2-7, with 10 bases identical to TRBD2. Trimming removed 0 bases from V and 5 bases from J; junction bases left unmatched: 7. Per the germline V gene, CDR1 is KGHSY and CDR2 is FQNENV. The CDR3 is 16 amino acids. The CDR3 bases are TGTGCCAGCAGCCAATCAAATCCTAGCGGGAGAAACGAGCAGTACTTC. Translation: CASSQSNPSGRNEQYF.

The V call is TRBV2, the J call TRBJ2-3; possibly TRBD1 for D (6 bases). V dropped 8 bases and J dropped 8 bases, with 17 bases sitting between them. Germline values: CDR1 SNHLY, CDR2 FYNNEI. The CDR3 has 13 amino acids. This CDR3 is CASEGPAGATQYF. In DNA form, the CDR3 reads TGTGCCAGCGAGGGTCCGGCAGGGGCTACGCAGTATTTT.

V usage is TRBV28 and J usage is TRBJ1-2; perhaps TRBD1 as D (5 bases). Trimming took off 4 bases at V and 8 bases at J, with 11 bases between the two ends. Germline CDR1 MDHEN, CDR2 SYDVKM. The CDR3 runs to 12 residues. This CDR3 reads CASSSRQGGYTF. CDR3 DNA: TGTGCCAGCAGTTCGAGGCAGGGAGGCTACACCTTC.

The chain couples TRBV7-8 to TRBJ2-7, with D possibly being TRBD2 (6 bases). This CDR3 spans 18 amino acids. V was clipped by 0 bases and J by 6 bases, with 24 bases between them. The germline V gene has CDR1 SGHVS and CDR2 FQNEAQ. CDR3 bases: TGTGCCAGCAGCTTAGCTAGCGTAGCGGCACCACACATTTCCGAGCAGTACTTC. This gives the protein CASSLASVAAPHISEQYF.

The chain links TRBV6-2 or TRBV6-3 to TRBJ2-2, with D possibly TRBD1 on 8 matching bases. This CDR3 has 17 residues. From germline, CDR1 is MNHEY and CDR2 SVGEGT. V was cut by 7 bases and J by 3 bases, with 21 bases left in between. The CDR3 DNA sequence: TGTGCCAGCAAGCAGGGGGCGCGGGGGTTCTACACCGGGGAGCTGTTTTTT. Translated: CASKQGARGFYTGELFF.

The chain links TRBV24-1 to TRBJ2-2; D gene unclear. This CDR3 region has 14 residues. Trimming removed 0 bases at V and 7 bases at J, with 8 bases between. Looked up from germline, CDR1 is KGHDR and CDR2 is SFDVKD. Written as DNA, the CDR3 is TGTGCCACCAGTGATTTGGGGCAGCTCGGGGAGCTGTTTTTT. This sequence encodes CATSDLGQLGELFF.

This clonotype turned up a few times. V is TRBV10-3 and J is TRBJ2-3; D is unresolved. The length of the CDR3 is 15 residues. Looked up from germline, CDR1 is ENHRY and CDR2 is SYGVKD. V was clipped by 9 bases and J by 2 bases, with 18 bases between them. CDR3 sequence (DNA): TGTGCCATTGGACGAGGCTGGACCGACACAGATACGCAGTATTTT. It specifies CAIGRGWTDTDTQYF.

The chain has TRBV20-1 and TRBJ2-5, with TRBD1 matching over 9 bases. This CDR3 spans 16 amino acids. CDR1 is DFQATT, CDR2 SNEGSKA, per germline (reference sequence). The V and J ends lost 7 bases and 5 bases, in that order; junction bases with no gene match: 17. The CDR3 loop reads CSVSLIRTGDLETQYF. Here the CDR3 DNA reads TGCAGTGTTAGTCTTATCCGGACAGGGGATTTGGAGACCCAGTACTTC.

This chain connects TRBV28 to TRBJ2-7; perhaps TRBD1 as D (6 bases). CDR1 is MDHEN and CDR2 is SYDVKM in the germline V gene. The CDR3 spans 15 residues. Trimming removed 6 bases from V and 2 bases from J, with 17 bases in between. The CDR3, as DNA: TGTGCCAGCAGCCCCTCATGGGGGCCCACCTACGAGCAGTACTTC. Translating gives CASSPSWGPTYEQYF.

This clonotype has a handful of counts. The rearrangement links TRBV3-1 to TRBJ2-2; D is undetermined. The germline gives CDR1 LGHDT, CDR2 YNNKEL (reference sequence). V lost 6 bases to trimming and J lost 0 bases, with 11 bases between them. CDR3 length: 15 amino acids. CDR3 in DNA: TGTGCCAGCAGGCCCGGTGGTTCGAACACCGGGGAGCTGTTTTTT. Translated: CASRPGGSNTGELFF.

The CDR3 DNA reads as TGTGCCAGCAGTTCGTCCCGGGCCAACGTCCTGACTTTC. This codes for CASSSSRANVLTF. V is TRBV12-3 or TRBV12-4 and J is TRBJ2-6; D is undetermined. The V gene lost 4 bases and the J gene lost 5 bases, with 6 bases spanning the gap. The CDR3 runs 13 residues.

Here the CDR3 reads CASSSPTSGRTTDTQYF. DNA for the CDR3: TGTGCCAGCAGTTCTCCGACTAGCGGGCGAACCACAGATACGCAGTATTTT. This sequence joins TRBV12-3 or TRBV12-4 and TRBJ2-3, with 10 bases aligning to TRBD2. V trimming: 4 bases; J trimming: 2 bases; junction bases outside the gene matches: 9. The CDR3 is 17 residues long.

The chain combines TRBV10-3 with TRBJ2-7; 16 bases are shared with TRBD2. V gave up 6 bases and J gave up 7 bases; unmatched junction bases: 6. The CDR3 covers 15 residues. Germline lookup yields CDR1 ENHRY and CDR2 SYGVKD. CDR3 sequence: CAISGTSGRAREQYF. As DNA, the CDR3 is TGTGCCATCAGCGGGACTAGCGGGAGGGCGAGAGAGCAGTACTTC.

The sample holds a few counts of this clonotype. J is TRBJ1-3 and V is TRBV6-1, with 10 bases aligning to TRBD1. The CDR3 loop spans 15 amino acids. V dropped 6 bases and J dropped 3; count of bases not matched to a gene: 5. Germline assignment: CDR1 MNHNS and CDR2 SASEGT. Here the CDR3 reads CASRADRGSGNTIYF. CDR3 coding DNA: TGTGCCAGCAGGGCGGACAGGGGGAGTGGAAACACCATATATTTT.

V usage is TRBV3-1 and J usage is TRBJ1-5; D unclear. The V end lost 2 bases, the J end lost 5 bases, and 10 bases lay between the germline ends. This CDR3 spans 14 amino acids. Germline V gene lookup returns CDR1 LGHDT and CDR2 YNNKEL (reference sequence). CDR3 bases: TGTGCCAGCAGCCAATCCGACACCCATCAGCCCCAGCATTTT. It codes for CASSQSDTHQPQHF.

The chain links TRBV7-9 to TRBJ2-1; D possibly corresponds to TRBD2 (5 bases). Germline CDR1 is SEHNR and CDR2 is FQNEAQ (reference sequence). V gave up 5 bases and J gave up 3 bases, with 17 bases separating them. This CDR3 contains 16 residues. DNA for the CDR3: TGTGCCAGCAGCCAGAGGGAACACTCGATCTACAATGAGCAGTTCTTC. Residues: CASSQREHSIYNEQFF.